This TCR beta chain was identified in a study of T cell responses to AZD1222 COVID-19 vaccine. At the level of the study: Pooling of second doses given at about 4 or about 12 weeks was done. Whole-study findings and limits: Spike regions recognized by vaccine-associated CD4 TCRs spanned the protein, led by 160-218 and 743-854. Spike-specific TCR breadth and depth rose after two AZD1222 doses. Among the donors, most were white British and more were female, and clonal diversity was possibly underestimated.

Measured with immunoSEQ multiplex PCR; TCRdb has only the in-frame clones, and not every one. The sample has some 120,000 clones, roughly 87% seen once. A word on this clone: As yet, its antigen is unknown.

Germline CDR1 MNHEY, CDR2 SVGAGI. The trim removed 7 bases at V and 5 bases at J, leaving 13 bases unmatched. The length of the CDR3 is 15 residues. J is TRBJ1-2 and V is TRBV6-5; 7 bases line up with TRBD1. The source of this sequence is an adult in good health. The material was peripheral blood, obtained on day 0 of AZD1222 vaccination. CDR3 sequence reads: CASTPTTGNRYGYTF. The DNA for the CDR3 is TGTGCCAGCACTCCTACGACAGGGAATCGGTATGGCTACACCTTC.